This is a list of T cell receptor beta chains from one sample in a study of blood T cells in healthy people across ages. MiXCR was run by TCRdb on the 5' RACE reads, yielding one entry per CDR3 protein. The sample lists around 1,900,000 distinct CDR3 sequences, about two fifths occurring once. Sequencing was carried out using blood. The source of these receptors is a human donor in good health. Both conserved end residues are trimmed from each CDR3. Each record gives: CDR3 length, V gene, CDR3 protein.

CDR3 length: 13
V gene: TRBV6-6
CDR3 protein: ASSYTPGMNTEAF

CDR3 length: 14
V gene: TRBV4-3
CDR3 protein: ASSQDLQGGFTEAF

CDR3 length: 12
V gene: TRBV6-5
CDR3 protein: ASSNPGTAYGYT

CDR3 length: 9
V gene: TRBV6-1
CDR3 protein: ASADPYEQY

CDR3 length: 13
V gene: TRBV12-3/TRBV12-4
CDR3 protein: ASSPTPSSYNEQF

CDR3 length: 12
V gene: TRBV20-1
CDR3 protein: SARGLKFSDTQY

CDR3 length: 10
V gene: TRBV20-1
CDR3 protein: SARGPGETQY

CDR3 length: 11
V gene: TRBV29-1
CDR3 protein: SVVTVENYGYT

CDR3 length: 13
V gene: TRBV2
CDR3 protein: ASRDKPGPQETQY

CDR3 length: 15
V gene: TRBV10-3
CDR3 protein: AISEFRTSGFQETQY

CDR3 length: 13
V gene: TRBV12-3/TRBV12-4
CDR3 protein: ASSSRQGDSYEQY

CDR3 length: 9
V gene: TRBV7-2
CDR3 protein: ASNIGLEAF

CDR3 length: 15
V gene: TRBV4-2
CDR3 protein: ASSPLLAGAGANVLT

CDR3 length: 11
V gene: TRBV30
CDR3 protein: AWELTVNTEAF

CDR3 length: 14
V gene: TRBV6-5
CDR3 protein: ASSYSKKPPFNEQY

CDR3 length: 17
V gene: TRBV12-3/TRBV12-4
CDR3 protein: ASRIIPGTGSDRTDTQY

CDR3 length: 14
V gene: TRBV18
CDR3 protein: ASSPQRLGQNTEAF

CDR3 length: 14
V gene: TRBV18
CDR3 protein: ASSPPGTEGGYGYT

CDR3 length: 13
V gene: TRBV7-2
CDR3 protein: ASSLDPGANSPLH

CDR3 length: 14
V gene: TRBV6-2/TRBV6-3
CDR3 protein: ASSYPSGGACYEQY

CDR3 length: 10
V gene: TRBV20-1
CDR3 protein: SIAGGPGEQF

CDR3 length: 13
V gene: TRBV7-6
CDR3 protein: ASSFGAGESHEQY

CDR3 length: 10
V gene: TRBV12-3/TRBV12-4
CDR3 protein: ASSTGLNEQF

CDR3 length: 11
V gene: TRBV20-1
CDR3 protein: SARDHSTDTQY

CDR3 length: 12
V gene: TRBV20-1
CDR3 protein: SASTGTGLYEQY

CDR3 length: 16
V gene: TRBV15
CDR3 protein: ATSRDGPRLDRGNGYT

CDR3 length: 14
V gene: TRBV29-1
CDR3 protein: SVEVRDRGKNREQF

CDR3 length: 10
V gene: TRBV14
CDR3 protein: ASSQGRIEQF

CDR3 length: 10
V gene: TRBV7-2
CDR3 protein: ASSPRQETQY

CDR3 length: 14
V gene: TRBV24-1
CDR3 protein: ATSDYGLSSTDTQY

CDR3 length: 13
V gene: TRBV20-1
CDR3 protein: SATSSAYLYNEQF

CDR3 length: 17
V gene: TRBV11-1
CDR3 protein: ASSYYAVRAETTNEKLF

CDR3 length: 13
V gene: TRBV12-3/TRBV12-4
CDR3 protein: ASSLNSGGANVLT

CDR3 length: 10
V gene: TRBV24-1
CDR3 protein: ATSGDSDTRY

CDR3 length: 13
V gene: TRBV20-1
CDR3 protein: SATSGGFSYNEQF

CDR3 length: 13
V gene: TRBV20-1
CDR3 protein: SARGPGQTNSPLH

CDR3 length: 13
V gene: TRBV7-2
CDR3 protein: ASSQGLSSTDTQY

CDR3 length: 13
V gene: TRBV7-9
CDR3 protein: ASTLAGGPFNEQF

CDR3 length: 11
V gene: TRBV20-1
CDR3 protein: SATYRENYGYT

CDR3 length: 11
V gene: TRBV2
CDR3 protein: ASSGESTDTQY

CDR3 length: 13
V gene: TRBV9
CDR3 protein: ASSEPGAGTDTQY